This T cell receptor (beta chain) was profiled in a study of control samples from healthy donors and cancer patients. Trimming stripped 3 bases from V and 1 base from J, with 10 bases between. Germline V CDR1 and CDR2: SGHNT, YYREEE (reference sequence). CDR3 length: 14 amino acids. Assay used: immunoSEQ multiplex PCR; TCRdb lists only in-frame clones, some missing. Of about 60,000 clones listed, roughly 90% are singletons. The origin of this receptor is a man in his fifties in good health. The chain couples TRBV5-4 to TRBJ2-5; either TRBD1 or TRBD2 may supply D (5 bases each). Sequenced material: blood. CDR3 region: CASSSGTTQETQYF. The CDR3 nucleotides read TGTGCCAGCAGCTCTGGGACCACCCAAGAGACCCAGTACTTC. The full variable domain, completed using reference TRBV5-4 and TRBJ2-5, is ETGVTQSPTHLIKTRGQQVTLRCSSQSGHNTVSWYQQALGQGPQFIFQYYREEENGRGNFPPRFSGLQFPNYSSELNVNALELDDSALYLCASSSGTTQETQYFGPGTRLLVL.